This TCR beta chain originates from a study of blood T cell repertoires in COVID-19. With 0 bases clipped from V and 6 bases from J, the junction kept 3 bases outside the gene matches. The CDR3 loop spans 15 amino acids. Germline CDR1 SGHRS, CDR2 YFSETQ. Sequenced by immunoSEQ multiplex PCR; TCRdb stores in-frame clones only, minus some. The sample consists of fewer than 80,000 clones, more than 60% of them appearing once. V is TRBV5-1 and J is TRBJ2-3; 11 nucleotides match TRBD1. This TCR was recovered from a man aged 60 to 69 with acute or convalescent COVID-19. The sample was peripheral blood. CDR3 loop: CASSLEGQGEDTQYF. The CDR3 nucleotides are TGCGCCAGCAGCTTGGAGGGACAGGGGGAGGATACGCAGTATTTT.